This T cell receptor (beta chain) was documented in a study of CD8 T cells in Susac syndrome. General observations from the study: It was acknowledged in the study that the number of individuals who were included in its TCR sequencing and HLA analysis was relatively small.

Of note for this clonotype: Its antigen remains unknown.

Negative isolation was used for CD8+ and CD4+ T cells, and FACS enrichment was applied to TEMRA cells. Random hexamers primed reverse transcription of roughly 0.5 to 1 ug RNA. Amplification of TCR beta CDR3 by immunoSEQ multiplex PCR spanned 54 Vbeta and 13 Jbeta. TCRdb called the immunoSEQ multiplex PCR reads again in MiXCR, with one record for every CDR3 protein. In the table there are under 350,000 distinct CDR3 sequences, 92% of which are singletons. The CDR3 length is 13 residues. Trimming shortened V by 0 bases and J by 2 bases, and 4 bases separated the two germline ends. From germline, CDR1 is SGHRS and CDR2 YFSETQ.

This clonotype was sampled from a human donor with multiple sclerosis. This chain joins TRBV5-1 and TRBJ2-3; D is uncertain. Sequencing was performed on CD4+ T cells from PBMCs. CDR3 sequence: CASSLAFTDTQYF. Written as DNA, the CDR3 is TGCGCCAGCAGCTTGGCCTTCACAGATACGCAGTATTTT.